This TCR beta chain was profiled in a study of T-cell memory formation after mild COVID-19. Study-wide findings and caveats: Second-wave clones peaking on day 37 lacked confirmed SARS-CoV-2 specificity.

V was cut by 3 bases and J by 6 bases, with 18 bases left in between. The germline CDR1 and CDR2 sequences are DFQATT and SNEGSKA (reference sequence). The CDR3 spans 15 residues. A note on this clonotype: Its specificity is unknown.

A single record per CDR3 protein comes from TCRdb applying MiXCR to the 5' RACE reads. The table records 530,000 or so distinct CDR3 sequences, 15% to 20% of them present only once. The TCR was taken from an adult woman who had mild COVID-19 (a few samples of this study predate the infection). Cell type and time point are not known. The sequenced sample consisted of PBMCs or a T cell subset sorted from them (not recorded which). This chain joins TRBV20-1 and TRBJ1-5; no firm D call. The CDR3 reads CSASIPEEFGQPQHF. The CDR3 DNA reads TGCAGTGCTAGTATTCCAGAGGAGTTTGGTCAGCCCCAGCATTTT.